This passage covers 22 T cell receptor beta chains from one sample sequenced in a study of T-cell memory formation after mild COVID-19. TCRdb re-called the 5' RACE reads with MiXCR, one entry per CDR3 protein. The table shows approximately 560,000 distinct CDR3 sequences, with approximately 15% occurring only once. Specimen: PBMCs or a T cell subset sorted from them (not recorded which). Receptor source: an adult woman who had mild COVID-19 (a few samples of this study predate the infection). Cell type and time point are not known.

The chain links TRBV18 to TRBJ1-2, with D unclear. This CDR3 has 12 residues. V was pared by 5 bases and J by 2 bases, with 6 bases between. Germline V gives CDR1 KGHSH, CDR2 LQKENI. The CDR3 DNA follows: TGTGCCAGCTCAGCCAACAACTATGGCTACACCTTC. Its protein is CASSANNYGYTF.

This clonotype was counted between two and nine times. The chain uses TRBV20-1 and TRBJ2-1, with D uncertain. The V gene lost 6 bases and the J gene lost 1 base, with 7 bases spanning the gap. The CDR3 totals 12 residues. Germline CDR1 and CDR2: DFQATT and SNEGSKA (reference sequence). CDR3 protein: CSATHSYNEQFF. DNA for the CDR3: TGCAGTGCCACCCATTCCTACAATGAGCAGTTCTTC.

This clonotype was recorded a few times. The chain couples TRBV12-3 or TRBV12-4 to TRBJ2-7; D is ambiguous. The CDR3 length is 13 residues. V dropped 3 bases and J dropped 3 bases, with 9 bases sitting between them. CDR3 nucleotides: TGTGCCAGCAGTTTGAAGCGAATCTACGAGCAGTACTTC. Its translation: CASSLKRIYEQYF.

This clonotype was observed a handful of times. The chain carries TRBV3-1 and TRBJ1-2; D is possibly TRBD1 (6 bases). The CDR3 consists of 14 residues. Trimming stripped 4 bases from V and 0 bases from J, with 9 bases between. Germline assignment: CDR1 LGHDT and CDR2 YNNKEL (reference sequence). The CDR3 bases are TGTGCCAGCAGCCGGACAGAGCCTAACTATGGCTACACCTTC. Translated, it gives CASSRTEPNYGYTF.

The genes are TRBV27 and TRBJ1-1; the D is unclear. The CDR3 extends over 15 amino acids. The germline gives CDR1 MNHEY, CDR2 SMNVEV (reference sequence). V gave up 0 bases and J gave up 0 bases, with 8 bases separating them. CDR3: CASSLSLTVNTEAFF. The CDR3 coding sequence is TGTGCCAGCAGTTTATCCCTAACCGTGAACACTGAAGCTTTCTTT.

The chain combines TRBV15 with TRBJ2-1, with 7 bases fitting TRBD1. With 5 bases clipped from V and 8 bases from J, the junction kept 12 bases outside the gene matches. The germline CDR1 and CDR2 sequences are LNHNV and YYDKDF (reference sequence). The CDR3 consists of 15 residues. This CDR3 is CATSPQGGLSDEQFF. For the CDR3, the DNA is TGTGCCACCAGCCCGCAAGGGGGCCTTTCGGATGAGCAGTTCTTC.

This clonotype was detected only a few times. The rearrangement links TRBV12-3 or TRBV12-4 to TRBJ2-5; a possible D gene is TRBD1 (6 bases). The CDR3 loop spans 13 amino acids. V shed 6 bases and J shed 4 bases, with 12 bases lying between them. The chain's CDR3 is CASSSGTIETQYF. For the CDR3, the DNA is TGTGCCAGCAGCTCCGGGACAATAGAGACCCAGTACTTC.

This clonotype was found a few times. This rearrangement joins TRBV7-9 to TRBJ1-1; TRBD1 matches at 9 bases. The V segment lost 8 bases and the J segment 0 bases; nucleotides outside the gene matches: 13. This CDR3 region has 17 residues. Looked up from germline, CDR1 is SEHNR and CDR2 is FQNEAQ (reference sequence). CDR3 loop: CASDAGWTGAMNTEAFF. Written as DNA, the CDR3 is TGTGCCAGCGACGCGGGGTGGACAGGGGCCATGAACACTGAAGCTTTCTTT.

CDR3 residues: CASSLTDSWGNTEAFF. CDR3 bases: TGCGCCAGCAGCTTGACGGATAGCTGGGGGAACACTGAAGCTTTCTTT. The V and J genes are TRBV5-1 and TRBJ1-1; D is unresolved. Germline V gene lookup returns CDR1 SGHRS and CDR2 YFSETQ. Trimming took off 1 base at V and 1 base at J, with 14 bases between the two ends. CDR3 length: 16 amino acids. Looking up the rest from reference TRBV5-1 and TRBJ1-1 gives the full variable domain: KAGVTQTPRYLIKTRGQQVTLSCSPISGHRSVSWYQQTPGQGLQFLFEYFSETQRNKGNFPGRFSGRQFSNSRSEMNVSTLELGDSALYLCASSLTDSWGNTEAFFGQGTRLTVV.

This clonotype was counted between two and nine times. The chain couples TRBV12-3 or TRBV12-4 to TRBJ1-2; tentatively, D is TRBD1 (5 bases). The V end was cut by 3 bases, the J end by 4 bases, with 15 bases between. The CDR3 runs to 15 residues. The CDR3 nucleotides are TGTGCCAGCAGTTTCCGGACACTCCACTCCTATGGCTACACCTTC. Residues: CASSFRTLHSYGYTF.

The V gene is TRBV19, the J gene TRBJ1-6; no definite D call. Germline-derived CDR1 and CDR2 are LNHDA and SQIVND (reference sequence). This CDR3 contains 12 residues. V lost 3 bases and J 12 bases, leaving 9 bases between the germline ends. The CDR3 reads CASSIAEGPLHF. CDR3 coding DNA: TGTGCCAGTAGTATCGCGGAGGGACCCCTCCACTTT.

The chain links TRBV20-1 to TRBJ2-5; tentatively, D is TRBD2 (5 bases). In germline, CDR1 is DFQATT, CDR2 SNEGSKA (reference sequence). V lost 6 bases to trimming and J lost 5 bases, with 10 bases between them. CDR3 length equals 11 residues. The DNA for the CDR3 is TGCAGTGCCCCACTAGGGGAGACCCAGTACTTC. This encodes CSAPLGETQYF.

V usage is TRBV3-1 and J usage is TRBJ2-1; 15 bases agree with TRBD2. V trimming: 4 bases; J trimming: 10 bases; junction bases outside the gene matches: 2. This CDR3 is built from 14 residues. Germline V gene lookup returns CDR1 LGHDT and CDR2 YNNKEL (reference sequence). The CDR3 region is CASSRTSGGAEQFF. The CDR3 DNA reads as TGTGCCAGCAGCCGGACTAGCGGGGGGGCCGAGCAGTTCTTC.

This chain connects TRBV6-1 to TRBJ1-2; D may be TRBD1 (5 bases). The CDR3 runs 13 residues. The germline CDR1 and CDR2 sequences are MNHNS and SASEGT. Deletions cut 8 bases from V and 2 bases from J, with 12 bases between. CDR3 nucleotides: TGTGCCAGCCACCGGGACGCCAACTATGGCTACACCTTC. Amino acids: CASHRDANYGYTF.

CDR3 region: CATSTAREADEQYF. The CDR3 DNA reads as TGTGCCACCAGCACAGCGCGGGAGGCGGACGAGCAGTACTTC. The gene calls are TRBV15 and TRBJ2-7, with 8 positions matching TRBD2. This CDR3 contains 14 residues. Germline V gene sequence: CDR1 LNHNV, CDR2 YYDKDF (reference sequence). After removal of 4 bases from V and 5 bases from J, the junction contained 7 bases not matched to a gene.

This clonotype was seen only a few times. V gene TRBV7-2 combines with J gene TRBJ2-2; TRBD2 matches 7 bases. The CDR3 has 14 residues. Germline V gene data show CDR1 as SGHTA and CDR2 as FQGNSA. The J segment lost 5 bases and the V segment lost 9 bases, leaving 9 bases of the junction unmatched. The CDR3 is CASYIGGGTGELFF. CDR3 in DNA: TGTGCCAGTTATATAGGCGGGGGTACCGGGGAGCTGTTTTTT.

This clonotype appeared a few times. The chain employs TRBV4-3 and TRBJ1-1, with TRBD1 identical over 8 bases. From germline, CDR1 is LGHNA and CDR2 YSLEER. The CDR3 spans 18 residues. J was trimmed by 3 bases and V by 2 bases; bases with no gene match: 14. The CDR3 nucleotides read TGCGCCAGCAGCCAACCCGCAGGGGGCCTCCCGGGGTACACTGAAGCTTTCTTT. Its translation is CASSQPAGGLPGYTEAFF.

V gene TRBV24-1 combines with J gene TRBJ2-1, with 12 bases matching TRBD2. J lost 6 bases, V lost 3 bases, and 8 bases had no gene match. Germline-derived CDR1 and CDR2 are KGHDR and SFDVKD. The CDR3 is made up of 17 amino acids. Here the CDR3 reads CATSDARLAGVINEQFF. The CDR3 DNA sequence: TGTGCCACCAGTGATGCTAGACTAGCGGGGGTTATCAATGAGCAGTTCTTC.

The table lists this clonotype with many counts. The chain's CDR3 is CASSQHQGGGPSTDTQYF. CDR3 coding DNA: TGTGCCAGCAGCCAACACCAGGGAGGCGGGCCAAGCACAGATACGCAGTATTTT. The chain links TRBV4-2 to TRBJ2-3, with D perhaps matching TRBD2 (6 bases). The length of the CDR3 is 18 residues. Trimming cost V 2 bases and J 0 bases, with 18 bases left between them. CDR1 is LGHNA, CDR2 YNFKEQ, per germline.

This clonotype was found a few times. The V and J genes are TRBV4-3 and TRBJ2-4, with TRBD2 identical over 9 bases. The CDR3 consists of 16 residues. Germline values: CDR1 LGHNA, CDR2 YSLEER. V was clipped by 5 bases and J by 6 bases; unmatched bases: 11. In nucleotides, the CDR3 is TGCGCCAGCAGCTCTGCGCGGGAGGGCTATGGAAACATTCAGTACTTC. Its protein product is CASSSAREGYGNIQYF.

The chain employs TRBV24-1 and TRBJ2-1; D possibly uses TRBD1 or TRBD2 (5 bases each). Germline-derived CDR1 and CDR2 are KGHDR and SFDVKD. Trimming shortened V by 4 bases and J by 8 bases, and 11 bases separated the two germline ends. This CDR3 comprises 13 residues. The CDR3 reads CATSDLGDDEQFF. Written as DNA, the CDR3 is TGTGCCACCAGTGACCTCGGGGACGATGAGCAGTTCTTC.

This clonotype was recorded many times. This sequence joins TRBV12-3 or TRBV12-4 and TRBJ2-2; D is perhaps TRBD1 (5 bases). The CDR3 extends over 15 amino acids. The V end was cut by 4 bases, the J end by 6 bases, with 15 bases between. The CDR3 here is CASSWVSGYPGELFF. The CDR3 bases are TGTGCCAGCAGTTGGGTATCAGGGTACCCCGGGGAGCTGTTTTTT.